Each of the 7 T cell receptor beta chains below was sequenced from the same sample in a study of shared clonotypes between healthy human individuals. The assay was immunoSEQ multiplex PCR, and TCRdb's table has in-frame clones only and misses some. The sample includes nearly 1 million clones, more than 75% of them seen just once. Sequenced material: memory CD4+ T cells sorted from blood. Specified subset: CD45RA-negative fraction. The origin of the receptors is a man between 18 and 35 years old in good health.

The V gene is TRBV11-2, the J gene TRBJ2-2; no firm D call. V was trimmed by 1 base and J by 3 bases, leaving 9 bases between them. This CDR3 is built from 15 residues. CDR1 and CDR2 from the germline V gene are SGHAT and FQNNGV. The CDR3 nucleotides are TGTGCCAGCAGCTTAGTAGGGTCAGACACCGGGGAGCTGTTTTTT. It encodes CASSLVGSDTGELFF. Using reference TRBV11-2 and TRBJ2-2 for the parts outside the CDR3, the full variable domain is EAGVAQSPRYKIIEKRQSVAFWCNPISGHATLYWYQQILGQGPKLLIQFQNNGVVDDSQLPKDRFSAERLKGVDSTLKIQPAKLEDSAVYLCASSLVGSDTGELFFGEGSRLTVL.

CDR3: CASSPGTPFSNYGYTF. CDR3 sequence (DNA): TGTGCCAGTTCCCCAGGGACACCCTTTTCTAACTATGGCTACACCTTC. The chain recombines TRBV19 with TRBJ1-2; possible D gene TRBD1, 6 bases. Looked up from germline, CDR1 is LNHDA and CDR2 is SQIVND (reference sequence). This CDR3 is built from 16 residues. Trimming cost V 8 bases and J 0 bases, with 19 bases left between them.

This clone was detected many times. The chain links TRBV7-9 to TRBJ1-1; D not certain. The CDR3 length is 17 residues. Germline values: CDR1 SEHNR, CDR2 FQNEAQ (reference sequence). Between the trimmed V and J ends, which lost 4 bases and 1 base, there was a span of 19 bases. The CDR3 coding sequence is TGTGCCAGCAGCTCCCCGCGGGGTAGGGAAGGGAACACTGAAGCTTTCTTT. Translation: CASSSPRGREGNTEAFF.

This clone occurred once. The CDR3 DNA reads TGTGCCAGCAGTGAAGAGGCGGCTAGCGGTATCTACGAGCAGTACTTC. Translation: CASSEEAASGIYEQYF. The chain is built from TRBV6-1 and TRBJ2-7; 7 nucleotides match TRBD2. With V trimmed by 1 base and J by 3 bases, 9 bases remained unmatched. The CDR3 covers 16 residues. Per the germline V gene, CDR1 is MNHNS and CDR2 is SASEGT.

With regard to this clone: The same CDR3 can be traced to other DNA sequences in this sample. The CDR3 bases are TGCGCCAGCAGCTTAGCGGGAGGGCCAGGGAATGAGCAGTTCTTC. Translation gives CASSLAGGPGNEQFF. The chain has TRBV5-1 and TRBJ2-1, with 10 bases matching TRBD2. Trimming took 2 bases from V and 7 from J; bases not matched to a gene: 6. The length of the CDR3 is 15 residues. Germline V gene data show CDR1 as SGHRS and CDR2 as YFSETQ.

The genes are TRBV5-4 and TRBJ1-2, with D perhaps matching TRBD1 (5 bases). CDR3 length: 13 residues. The germline V gene has CDR1 SGHNT and CDR2 YYREEE (reference sequence). The germline V and J ends were trimmed by 4 bases and 6 bases, with 13 bases remaining between them. Here the CDR3 DNA reads TGTGCCAGCAGCCAGGGCCCGGAGGATGGCTACACCTTC. Translating gives CASSQGPEDGYTF.

The genes are TRBV9 and TRBJ1-3, with no clear D. Trimming removed 0 bases from V and 0 bases from J, with 7 bases in between. The length of the CDR3 is 15 residues. From germline, CDR1 is SGDLS and CDR2 YYNGEE. CDR3: CASSVGSSSGNTIYF. CDR3 nucleotide sequence: TGTGCCAGCAGCGTAGGAAGCAGCTCTGGAAACACCATATATTTT.